This entry lists 9 T cell receptor beta chains sequenced from one sample in a study of blood T cells in healthy people across ages. The use of a sample-barcoded 5' primer and a J-beta primer mix characterized a second PCR of roughly 7 to 11 cycles. TCRdb passed the 5' RACE reads through MiXCR, listing each CDR3 protein once. This table has approximately 1.5 million distinct CDR3 sequences, less than 45% appearing once. Material for sequencing was blood. Every receptor here comes from a woman under 30 in good health.

The gene calls are TRBV2 and TRBJ1-2; D perhaps matches TRBD1 (6 bases). The CDR3 loop spans 14 amino acids. Germline loops: CDR1 SNHLY, CDR2 FYNNEI. Trimming stripped 7 bases from V and 4 bases from J, with 16 bases between. CDR3 in DNA: TGTGCCAGCATCTGGGGGCAGGGGTCCTATGGCTACACCTTC. Translating gives CASIWGQGSYGYTF.

CDR3 bases: TGCAGTGCTGACTCAGGGACGAGCAATCAGCCCCAGCATTTT. Protein sequence: CSADSGTSNQPQHF. The genes are TRBV20-1 and TRBJ1-5; TRBD1 might be the D (5 bases). The V end lost 5 bases, the J end lost 1 base, and 12 bases lay between the germline ends. CDR3 length equals 14 residues. The germline CDR1 and CDR2 sequences are DFQATT and SNEGSKA (reference sequence).

For this clonotype: The junction departs from the called germline gene at one end, perhaps through a read error. The chain couples TRBV6-2 or TRBV6-3 to TRBJ2-1; D may be TRBD2 (6 bases). The length of the CDR3 is 12 residues. Germline V gene data show CDR1 as MNHEY and CDR2 as SVGEGT. The CDR3 bases are TGTGCCAGCAGTTACCCCCGGACGGGGGAGTACTTC. It translates to CASSYPRTGEYF.

The V gene is TRBV28, the J gene TRBJ1-2, with 7 bases fitting TRBD1. Germline CDR1 MDHEN, CDR2 SYDVKM. The V segment lost 5 bases and the J segment 8 bases; nucleotides outside the gene matches: 17. The CDR3 is made up of 16 amino acids. In DNA, the CDR3 is TGTGCCAGCAGTGAGGACAGGACCCGGGTGGGATGGGGCTACACCTTC. Translated, it gives CASSEDRTRVGWGYTF.

This clonotype was observed a handful of times. This chain uses TRBV12-3 or TRBV12-4 with TRBJ2-3; 7 nucleotides agree with TRBD2. The CDR3 has 15 residues. V lost 3 bases to trimming and J lost 2 bases; unmatched junction nucleotides: 5. The CDR3 DNA is TGTGCCAGCAGTTTTGGGCTAGCGGACACAGATACGCAGTATTTT. Its translation: CASSFGLADTDTQYF.

The chain couples TRBV29-1 to TRBJ2-3; TRBD1 agrees at 7 bases. V was pared by 5 bases and J by 0 bases, with 11 bases of the junction left unmatched. CDR1 is SQVTM and CDR2 is ANQGSEA in the germline V gene. This CDR3 has 16 amino acids. Here the CDR3 DNA reads TGCAGCGTTTTATTTGAGACAGGGTTTAGCACAGATACGCAGTATTTT. It encodes CSVLFETGFSTDTQYF.

This clonotype appeared a few times. This rearrangement joins TRBV20-1 to TRBJ2-3; 7 nucleotides match TRBD2. Germline V gene sequence: CDR1 DFQATT, CDR2 SNEGSKA (reference sequence). The CDR3 covers 12 residues. J lost 3 bases, V lost 6 bases, and 3 bases had no gene match. The CDR3 sequence: CSANSGTDTQYF. As DNA, the CDR3 is TGCAGTGCCAATAGCGGGACAGATACGCAGTATTTT.

The chain recombines TRBV4-1 with TRBJ1-2; D remains unclear. Per the germline V gene, CDR1 is MGHRA and CDR2 is YSYEKL. Trimming shortened V by 3 bases and J by 4 bases, and 15 bases separated the two germline ends. The CDR3 spans 15 residues. CDR3 loop: CASSQPPSPGYGYTF. The CDR3 bases are TGCGCCAGCAGCCAGCCCCCTTCACCGGGCTATGGCTACACCTTC.

The chain couples TRBV28 to TRBJ2-5; TRBD1 agrees at 7 bases. Germline V gene data show CDR1 as MDHEN and CDR2 as SYDVKM. The CDR3 runs 13 residues. V shed 3 bases, J shed 11 bases, and the junction held 9 bases outside the gene matches. The CDR3 DNA is TGTGCCAGCAGTTTTACAGGGGTAGGTGAGCAGTACTTC. Translated, it gives CASSFTGVGEQYF.